This record looks at one T cell receptor beta chain sequence and its context. V lost 6 bases, J lost 3 bases, and 13 bases stayed unmatched. The CDR3 totals 16 residues. CDR1 MNHEY and CDR2 SVGEGT come from the germline V gene. This record belongs to a study of blood T cell repertoires in COVID-19. Across the study: COVID-19 samples collected from the United States, Italy and Spain covered acute and convalescent phases.

Produced via immunoSEQ multiplex PCR; TCRdb's table is partial and in-frame only. This sample has about 180,000 clones, with 80% to 90% found just once. The chain has TRBV6-2 or TRBV6-3 and TRBJ2-7; 8 bases map to TRBD2. What was sequenced was peripheral blood. The TCR was taken from a man aged 50 to 59 with active or convalescent COVID-19. The CDR3 coding sequence is TGTGCCAGCAGCCCTACCCGGGGGGGCTCAGACTACGAGCAGTACTTC. Translation: CASSPTRGGSDYEQYF.